The entry below gives a single T cell receptor beta chain sequence along with its context. This entry is derived from a study of blood T cell repertoires in COVID-19. The assay was immunoSEQ multiplex PCR, and TCRdb's table has in-frame clones only and misses some. The repertoire holds around 210,000 clones, with 80% to 90% as singletons. The ends were cut back, 7 bases at V and 1 base at J, with 17 bases in the middle. This CDR3 comprises 15 residues. Germline CDR1 is SGHRS and CDR2 is YFSETQ. The V gene is TRBV5-1, the J gene TRBJ1-1; D gene uncertain. Sequenced sample: peripheral blood. The clonotype comes from a human donor in a cohort sampled during active COVID-19. CDR3: CASGEAPGWNTEAFF. The CDR3 region has the DNA TGCGCCAGCGGCGAGGCCCCTGGCTGGAACACTGAAGCTTTCTTT.